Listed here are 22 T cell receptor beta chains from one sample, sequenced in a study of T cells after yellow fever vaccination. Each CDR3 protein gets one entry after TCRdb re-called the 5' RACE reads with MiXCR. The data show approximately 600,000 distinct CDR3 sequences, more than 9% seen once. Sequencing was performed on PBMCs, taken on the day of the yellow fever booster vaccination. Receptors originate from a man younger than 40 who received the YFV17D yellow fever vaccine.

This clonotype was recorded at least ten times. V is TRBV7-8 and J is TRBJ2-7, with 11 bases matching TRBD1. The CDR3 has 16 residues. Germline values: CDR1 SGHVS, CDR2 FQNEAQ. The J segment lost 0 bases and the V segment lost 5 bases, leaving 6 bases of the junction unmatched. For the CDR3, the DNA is TGTGCCAGCAGCCCCCGGACAGGGGGCTTCTCCTACGAGCAGTACTTC. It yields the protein CASSPRTGGFSYEQYF.

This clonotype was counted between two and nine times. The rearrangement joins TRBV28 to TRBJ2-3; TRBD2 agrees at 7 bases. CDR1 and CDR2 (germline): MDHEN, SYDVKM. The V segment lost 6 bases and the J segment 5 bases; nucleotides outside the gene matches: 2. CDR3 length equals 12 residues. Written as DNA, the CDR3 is TGTGCCAGCAGGGAGCGGGAAGATACGCAGTATTTT. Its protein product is CASREREDTQYF.

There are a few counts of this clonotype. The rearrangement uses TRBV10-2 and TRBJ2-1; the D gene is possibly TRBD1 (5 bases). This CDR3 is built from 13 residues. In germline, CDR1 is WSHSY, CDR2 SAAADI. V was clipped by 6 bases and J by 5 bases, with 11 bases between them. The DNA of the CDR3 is TGCGCCAGCAGAGTTGACAGTAACAATGAGCAGTTCTTC. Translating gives CASRVDSNNEQFF.

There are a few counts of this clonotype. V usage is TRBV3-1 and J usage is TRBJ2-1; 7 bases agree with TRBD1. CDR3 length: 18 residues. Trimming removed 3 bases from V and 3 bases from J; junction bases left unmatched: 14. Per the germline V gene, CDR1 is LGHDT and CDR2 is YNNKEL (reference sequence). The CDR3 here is CASSHLTPRGLIYNEQFF. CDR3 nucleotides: TGTGCCAGCAGCCACCTAACCCCTAGGGGGCTAATCTACAATGAGCAGTTCTTC.

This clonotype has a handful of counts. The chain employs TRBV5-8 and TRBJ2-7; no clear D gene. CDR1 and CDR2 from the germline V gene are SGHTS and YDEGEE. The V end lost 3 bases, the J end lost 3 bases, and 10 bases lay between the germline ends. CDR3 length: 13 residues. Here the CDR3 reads CASSSGVNYEQYF. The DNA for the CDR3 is TGTGCCAGCAGCTCTGGGGTTAACTACGAGCAGTACTTC.

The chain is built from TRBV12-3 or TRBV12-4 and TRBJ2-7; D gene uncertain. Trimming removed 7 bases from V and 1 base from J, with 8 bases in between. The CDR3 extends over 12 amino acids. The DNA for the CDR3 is TGTGCCAGCACCCACCGATCCTACGAGCAGTACTTC. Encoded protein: CASTHRSYEQYF.

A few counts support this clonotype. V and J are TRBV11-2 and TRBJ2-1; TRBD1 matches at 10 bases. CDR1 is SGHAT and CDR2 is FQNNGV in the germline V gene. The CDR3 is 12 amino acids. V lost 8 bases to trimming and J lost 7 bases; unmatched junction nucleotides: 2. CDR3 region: CASRTGGNEQFF. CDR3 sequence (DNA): TGTGCCAGCCGGACAGGGGGGAATGAGCAGTTCTTC.

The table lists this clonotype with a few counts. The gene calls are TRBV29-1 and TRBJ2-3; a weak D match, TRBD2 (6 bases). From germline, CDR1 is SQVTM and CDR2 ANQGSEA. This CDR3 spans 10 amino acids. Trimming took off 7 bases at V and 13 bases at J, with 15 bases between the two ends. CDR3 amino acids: CSAGREKEYF. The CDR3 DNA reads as TGCAGCGCGGGACGGGAGAAGGAGTATTTT.

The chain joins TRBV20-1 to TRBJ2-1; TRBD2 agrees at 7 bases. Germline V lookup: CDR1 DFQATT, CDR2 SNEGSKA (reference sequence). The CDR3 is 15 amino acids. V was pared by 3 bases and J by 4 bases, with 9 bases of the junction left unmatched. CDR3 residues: CSASFASGKYNEQFF. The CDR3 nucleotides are TGCAGTGCTAGTTTCGCTAGCGGAAAGTACAATGAGCAGTTCTTC.

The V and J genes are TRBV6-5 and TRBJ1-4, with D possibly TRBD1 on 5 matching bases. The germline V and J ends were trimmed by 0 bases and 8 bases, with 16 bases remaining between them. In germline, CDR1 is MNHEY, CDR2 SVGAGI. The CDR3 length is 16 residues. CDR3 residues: CASSYSPPGGGEKLFF. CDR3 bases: TGTGCCAGCAGTTACTCGCCCCCCGGCGGGGGGGAAAAACTGTTTTTT.

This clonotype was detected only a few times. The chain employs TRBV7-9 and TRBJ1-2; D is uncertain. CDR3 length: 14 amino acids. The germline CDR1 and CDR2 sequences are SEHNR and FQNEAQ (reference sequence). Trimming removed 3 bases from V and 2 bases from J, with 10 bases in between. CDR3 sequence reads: CASSFEGRNYGYTF. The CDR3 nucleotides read TGTGCCAGCAGCTTTGAAGGGAGGAACTATGGCTACACCTTC.

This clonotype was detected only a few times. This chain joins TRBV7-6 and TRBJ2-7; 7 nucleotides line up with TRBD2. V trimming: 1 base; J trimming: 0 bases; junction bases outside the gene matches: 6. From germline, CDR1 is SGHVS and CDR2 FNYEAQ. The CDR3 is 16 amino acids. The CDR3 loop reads CASSLGSGISSYEQYF. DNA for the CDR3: TGTGCCAGCAGCTTAGGGAGCGGGATTAGCTCCTACGAGCAGTACTTC.

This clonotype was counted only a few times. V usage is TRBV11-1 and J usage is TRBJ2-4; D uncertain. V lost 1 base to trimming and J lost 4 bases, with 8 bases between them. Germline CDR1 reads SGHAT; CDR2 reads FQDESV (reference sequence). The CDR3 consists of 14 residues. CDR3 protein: CASSLGVGKNIQYF. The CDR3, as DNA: TGTGCCAGCAGCTTAGGGGTAGGGAAAAACATTCAGTACTTC.

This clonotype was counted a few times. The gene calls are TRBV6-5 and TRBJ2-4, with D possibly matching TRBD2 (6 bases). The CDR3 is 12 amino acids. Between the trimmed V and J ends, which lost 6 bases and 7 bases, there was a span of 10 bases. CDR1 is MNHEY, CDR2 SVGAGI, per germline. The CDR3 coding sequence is TGTGCCAGCAGGACTAGTTCGAACATTCAGTACTTC. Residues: CASRTSSNIQYF.

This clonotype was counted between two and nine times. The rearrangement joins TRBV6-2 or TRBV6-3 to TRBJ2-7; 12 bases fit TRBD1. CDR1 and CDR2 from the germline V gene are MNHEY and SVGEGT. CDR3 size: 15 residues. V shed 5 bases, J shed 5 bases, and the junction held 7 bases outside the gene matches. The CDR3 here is CASSPPGQGANEQYF. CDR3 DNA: TGTGCCAGCAGTCCTCCGGGACAGGGGGCCAACGAGCAGTACTTC.

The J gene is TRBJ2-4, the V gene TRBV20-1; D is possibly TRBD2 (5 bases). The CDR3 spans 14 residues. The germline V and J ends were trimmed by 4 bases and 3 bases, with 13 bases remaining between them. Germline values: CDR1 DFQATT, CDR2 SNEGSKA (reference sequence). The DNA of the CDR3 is TGCAGTGCTACAGACCGAGGAGGCAAAAACATTCAGTACTTC. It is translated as CSATDRGGKNIQYF.

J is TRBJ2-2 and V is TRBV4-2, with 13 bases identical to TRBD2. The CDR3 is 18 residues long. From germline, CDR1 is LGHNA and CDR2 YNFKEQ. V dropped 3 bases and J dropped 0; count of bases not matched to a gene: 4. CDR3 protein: CASSQGLAGYANTGELFF. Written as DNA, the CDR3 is TGTGCCAGCAGCCAGGGACTAGCGGGGTACGCGAACACCGGGGAGCTGTTTTTT.

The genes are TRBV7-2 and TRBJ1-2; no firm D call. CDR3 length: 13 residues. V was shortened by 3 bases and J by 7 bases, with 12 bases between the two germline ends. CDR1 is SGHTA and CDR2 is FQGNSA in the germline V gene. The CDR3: CASSFVREAGYTF. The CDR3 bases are TGTGCCAGCAGCTTTGTGAGGGAAGCTGGCTACACCTTC.

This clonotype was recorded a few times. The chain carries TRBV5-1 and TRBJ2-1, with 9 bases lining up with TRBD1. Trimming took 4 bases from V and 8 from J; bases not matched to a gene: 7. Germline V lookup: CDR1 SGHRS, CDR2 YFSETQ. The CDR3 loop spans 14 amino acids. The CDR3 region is CASSHRDRVHEQFF. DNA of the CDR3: TGCGCCAGCAGCCACCGGGACAGGGTTCATGAGCAGTTCTTC.

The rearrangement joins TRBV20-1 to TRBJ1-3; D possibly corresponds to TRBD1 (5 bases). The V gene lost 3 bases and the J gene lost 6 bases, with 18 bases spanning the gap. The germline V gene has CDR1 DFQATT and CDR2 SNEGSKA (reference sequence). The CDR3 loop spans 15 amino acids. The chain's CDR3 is CSARDLRDGTNTIYF. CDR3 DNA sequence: TGCAGTGCTAGGGACTTACGGGACGGCACAAACACCATATATTTT.

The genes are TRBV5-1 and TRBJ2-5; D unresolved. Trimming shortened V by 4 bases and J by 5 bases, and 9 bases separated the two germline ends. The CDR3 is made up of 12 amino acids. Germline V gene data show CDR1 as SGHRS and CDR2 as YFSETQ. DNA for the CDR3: TGCGCCAGCAGCGCGGCGGTGGAGACCCAGTACTTC. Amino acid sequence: CASSAAVETQYF.

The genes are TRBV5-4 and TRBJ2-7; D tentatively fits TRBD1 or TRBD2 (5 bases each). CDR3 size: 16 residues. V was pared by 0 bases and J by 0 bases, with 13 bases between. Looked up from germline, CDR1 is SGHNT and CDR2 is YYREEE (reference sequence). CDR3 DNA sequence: TGTGCCAGCAGCTTGGCCTGGGGGACGGTCTCCTACGAGCAGTACTTC. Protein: CASSLAWGTVSYEQYF.